This TCR beta chain originates from a study of post-analysis software for immune sequencing data. Findings and limits, study-wide: F-measure co-clustering was strong for batch-matched samples.

As regards this clonotype: Its target is not known.

The TCR beta cDNA libraries contained unique molecular identifiers. Between roughly 0.9 and 11 million T cells gave rise to a few hundred thousand cDNA molecules. Via MiXCR, TCRdb re-called the PCR reads, giving one row per CDR3 protein. The sample shows around 500,000 distinct CDR3 sequences, less than 40% of them seen only once. The source material was blood. The clonotype comes from a girl under 18 with multiple sclerosis.

The CDR3 bases are TGTGCCATCAGTGAGTCTTGGGAGACCCAGTTCTTC. Translating gives CAISESWETQFF. The V gene is TRBV10-3, the J gene TRBJ2-5; perhaps TRBD2 as D (5 bases). The J call may be wrong; the DNA end is better matched by TRBJ2-1. Germline V gene lookup returns CDR1 ENHRY and CDR2 SYGVKD. The length of the CDR3 is 12 residues.